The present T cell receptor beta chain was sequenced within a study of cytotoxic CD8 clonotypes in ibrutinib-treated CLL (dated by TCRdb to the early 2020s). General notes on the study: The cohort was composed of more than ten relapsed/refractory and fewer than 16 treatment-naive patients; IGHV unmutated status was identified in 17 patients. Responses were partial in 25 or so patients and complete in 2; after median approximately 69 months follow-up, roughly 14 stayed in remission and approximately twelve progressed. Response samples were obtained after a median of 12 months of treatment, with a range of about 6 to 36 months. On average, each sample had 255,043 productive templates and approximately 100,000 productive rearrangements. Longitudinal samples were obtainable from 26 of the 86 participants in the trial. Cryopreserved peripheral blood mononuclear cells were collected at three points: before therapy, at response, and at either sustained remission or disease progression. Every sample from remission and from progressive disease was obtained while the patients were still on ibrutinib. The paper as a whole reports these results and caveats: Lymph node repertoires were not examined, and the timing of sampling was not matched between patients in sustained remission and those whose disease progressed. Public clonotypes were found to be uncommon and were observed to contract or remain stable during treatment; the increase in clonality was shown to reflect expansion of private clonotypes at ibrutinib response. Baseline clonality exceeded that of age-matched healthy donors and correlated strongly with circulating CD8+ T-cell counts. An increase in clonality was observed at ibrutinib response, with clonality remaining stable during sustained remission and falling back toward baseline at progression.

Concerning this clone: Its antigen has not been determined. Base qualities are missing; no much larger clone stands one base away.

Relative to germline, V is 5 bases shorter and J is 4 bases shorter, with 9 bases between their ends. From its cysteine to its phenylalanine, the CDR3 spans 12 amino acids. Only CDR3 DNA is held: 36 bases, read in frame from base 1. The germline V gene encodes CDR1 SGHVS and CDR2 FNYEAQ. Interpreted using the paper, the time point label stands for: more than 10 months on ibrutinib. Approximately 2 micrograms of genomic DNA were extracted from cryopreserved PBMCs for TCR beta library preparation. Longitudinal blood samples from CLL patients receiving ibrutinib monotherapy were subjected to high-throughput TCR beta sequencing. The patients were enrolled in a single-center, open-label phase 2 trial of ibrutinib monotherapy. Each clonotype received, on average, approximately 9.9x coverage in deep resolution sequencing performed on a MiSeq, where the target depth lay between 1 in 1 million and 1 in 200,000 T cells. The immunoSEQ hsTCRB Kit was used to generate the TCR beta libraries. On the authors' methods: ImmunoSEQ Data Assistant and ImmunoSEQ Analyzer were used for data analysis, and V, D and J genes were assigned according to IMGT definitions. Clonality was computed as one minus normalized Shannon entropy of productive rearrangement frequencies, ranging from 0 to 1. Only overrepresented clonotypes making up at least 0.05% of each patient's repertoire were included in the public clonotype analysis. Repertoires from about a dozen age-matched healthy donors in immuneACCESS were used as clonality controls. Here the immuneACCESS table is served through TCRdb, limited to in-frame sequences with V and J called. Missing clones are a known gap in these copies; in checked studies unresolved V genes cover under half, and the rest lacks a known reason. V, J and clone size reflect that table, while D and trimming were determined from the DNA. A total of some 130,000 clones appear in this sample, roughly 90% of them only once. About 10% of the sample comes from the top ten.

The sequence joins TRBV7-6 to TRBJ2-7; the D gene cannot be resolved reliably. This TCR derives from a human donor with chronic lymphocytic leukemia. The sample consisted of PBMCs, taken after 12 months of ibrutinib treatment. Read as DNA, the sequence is TGTGCCAGCAGCCGAGGAGAGTACGAGCAGTACTTC. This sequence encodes CASSRGEYEQYF.